This T cell receptor (beta chain) was documented in a study of blood T cells in healthy people across ages. PCR was performed a second time for roughly 7 to 12 cycles using a sample-barcoded 5' primer and a J-beta primer mix. TCRdb reprocessed the 5' RACE reads with MiXCR, giving one entry per CDR3 protein. The table lists hundreds of thousands of distinct CDR3 sequences, around two thirds of them singletons, with 28% in the top ten. Aged about 6 to 95, donors were systemically healthy Caucasians from Russia. The CDR3 covers 14 residues. V dropped 3 bases and J dropped 8; count of bases not matched to a gene: 6. The germline V gene has CDR1 DFQATT and CDR2 SNEGSKA (reference sequence).

The chain joins TRBV20-1 to TRBJ2-1; 11 nucleotides agree with TRBD2. The clonotype was recovered from a man aged 30-40 years in good health. Sequencing was done on a sample of blood. The CDR3 loop reads CSASVAGGPYEQFF. CDR3 bases: TGCAGTGCTAGTGTAGCGGGGGGGCCCTATGAGCAGTTCTTC.